What follows are 25 T cell receptor beta chains derived from one specimen sequenced in a study of radiotherapy plus CTLA-4 blockade in lung cancer. The method was immunoSEQ multiplex PCR; TCRdb's version includes in-frame clones alone and lacks a portion of them. The sample has roughly 110,000 clones; more than 75% are singletons. The source material was peripheral blood, sampled from a patient treated with radiotherapy plus ipilimumab. These receptors all come from a human donor with non-small cell lung cancer that progressed on radiotherapy plus ipilimumab. Some clones in this sample may be carry-over from other donors' samples.

This sequence joins TRBV28 and TRBJ1-5; D not certain. V was shortened by 6 bases and J by 8 bases, with 11 bases between the two germline ends. The germline gives CDR1 MDHEN, CDR2 SYDVKM. The CDR3 is 12 amino acids. Here the CDR3 reads CASSEIRKPQHF. The CDR3 DNA follows: TGTGCCAGCAGCGAGATTCGGAAGCCCCAGCATTTT.

The CDR3 sequence: CASSWGQQNYGYTF. The CDR3 DNA is TGTGCCAGCAGCTGGGGACAGCAAAACTATGGCTACACCTTC. V usage is TRBV27 and J usage is TRBJ1-2; 7 bases align to TRBD1. The CDR3 loop spans 14 amino acids. The V gene's germline CDR1 is MNHEY and CDR2 SMNVEV (reference sequence). V dropped 6 bases and J dropped 2; count of bases not matched to a gene: 6.

The rearrangement joins TRBV30 to TRBJ1-2; 11 bases line up with TRBD1. CDR1 and CDR2 from the germline V gene are GTSNPN and SVGIG (reference sequence). With 1 base clipped from V and 4 bases from J, the junction kept 2 bases outside the gene matches. The CDR3 length is 14 residues. CDR3 region: CAWSEGQGAYGYTF. The CDR3 bases are TGTGCCTGGAGTGAAGGACAGGGGGCCTATGGCTACACCTTC.

The chain is built from TRBV6-6 and TRBJ1-6; D unresolved. CDR3 length equals 16 residues. V was cut by 0 bases and J by 10 bases, with 16 bases left in between. CDR1 is MNHNY, CDR2 SVGAGI, per germline (reference sequence). In DNA, the CDR3 is TGTGCCAGCAGTTACTCTGGGAGTGCTCTTAGGTCACCCCTCCACTTT. The encoded protein is CASSYSGSALRSPLHF.

V and J are TRBV10-3 and TRBJ1-1; D uncertain. This CDR3 spans 14 amino acids. V lost 6 bases and J lost 1, with 12 bases in between. Germline lookup yields CDR1 ENHRY and CDR2 SYGVKD. The CDR3 coding sequence is TGTGCCATCAGCCCAATTCAGCAGAACACTGAAGCTTTCTTT. Protein sequence: CAISPIQQNTEAFF.

The CDR3 is CSEGRLQTQYF. DNA for the CDR3: TGCAGTGAAGGGAGGTTACAGACCCAGTACTTC. V gene TRBV20-1 combines with J gene TRBJ2-5; perhaps TRBD2 as D (6 bases). The ends were cut back, 7 bases at V and 6 bases at J, with 12 bases in the middle. CDR1 DFQATT and CDR2 SNEGSKA come from the germline V gene (reference sequence). The length of the CDR3 is 11 residues.

For the CDR3, the DNA is TGTGCCAGCAGCTTGGCACAGTACAATGAGCAGTTCTTC. Translation: CASSLAQYNEQFF. This chain uses TRBV5-4 with TRBJ2-1, with D unclear. This CDR3 has 13 amino acids. Trimming stripped 0 bases from V and 4 bases from J, with 5 bases between. CDR1 and CDR2 (germline): SGHNT, YYREEE (reference sequence). Full variable domain (outside the CDR3, taken from reference TRBV5-4 and TRBJ2-1): ETGVTQSPTHLIKTRGQQVTLRCSSQSGHNTVSWYQQALGQGPQFIFQYYREEENGRGNFPPRFSGLQFPNYSSELNVNALELDDSALYLCASSLAQYNEQFFGPGTRLTVL.

This clone was seen only once. The rearrangement uses TRBV6-5 and TRBJ1-5; D unresolved. V lost 0 bases to trimming and J lost 6 bases, with 9 bases between them. The CDR3 consists of 14 residues. Per germline, CDR1 MNHEY and CDR2 SVGAGI. The CDR3 nucleotides read TGTGCCAGCAGTTACTCGAGGTGGGGTCAGCCCCAGCATTTT. It codes for CASSYSRWGQPQHF.

The V and J genes are TRBV2 and TRBJ1-4; D might be TRBD1 (6 bases). Trimming shortened V by 3 bases and J by 10 bases, and 12 bases separated the two germline ends. Germline V gene lookup returns CDR1 SNHLY and CDR2 FYNNEI. This CDR3 spans 13 amino acids. The CDR3 protein is CASSDSPRGKLFF. CDR3 sequence (DNA): TGTGCCAGCAGTGATAGTCCCAGGGGAAAACTGTTTTTT.

The genes are TRBV4-1 and TRBJ2-1; D is perhaps TRBD1 (6 bases). Germline V gives CDR1 MGHRA, CDR2 YSYEKL. CDR3 size: 15 residues. Trimming took off 1 base at V and 4 bases at J, with 11 bases between the two ends. CDR3: CASSQGVQGYNEQFF. CDR3 nucleotide sequence: TGCGCCAGCAGCCAAGGAGTTCAGGGGTACAATGAGCAGTTCTTC.

To note about this clone: An end of the junction differs from the germline gene, which may be a read error. The V and J genes are TRBV5-1 and TRBJ2-1; D might be TRBD1 (5 bases). Germline CDR1 and CDR2: SGHRS and YFSETQ. The CDR3 has 13 residues. The CDR3: CASTLTDYNEQFF. DNA of the CDR3: TGCGCCAGCACCTTGACAGACTACAATGAGCAGTTCTTC.

The genes are TRBV7-2 and TRBJ2-1, with D maybe TRBD2 (5 bases). The germline V gene has CDR1 SGHTA and CDR2 FQGNSA. The length of the CDR3 is 15 residues. V was cut by 5 bases and J by 0 bases, with 11 bases left in between. The CDR3 here is CASSMDSDSYNEQFF. DNA of the CDR3: TGTGCCAGCAGCATGGACTCAGACTCCTACAATGAGCAGTTCTTC. The full variable domain, completed using reference TRBV7-2 and TRBJ2-1, is GAGVSQSPSNKVTEKGKDVELRCDPISGHTALYWYRQSLGQGLEFLIYFQGNSAPDKSGLPSDRFSAERTGGSVSTLTIQRTQQEDSAVYLCASSMDSDSYNEQFFGPGTRLTVL.

The V call is TRBV9, the J call TRBJ1-6, with a weak D call TRBD1 (5 bases). Deletions cut 3 bases from V and 7 bases from J, with 23 bases between. Germline assignment: CDR1 SGDLS and CDR2 YYNGEE. The CDR3 is 18 amino acids. CDR3 coding DNA: TGTGCCAGCAGCGCTAGCGTTGGGACCTTGCTGGGGAATTCACCCCTCCACTTT. This translates into CASSASVGTLLGNSPLHF.

The table lists this clone with a count of one. The V gene is TRBV18, the J gene TRBJ2-7; tentatively, D is TRBD2 (5 bases). V shed 3 bases and J shed 4 bases, with 16 bases lying between them. CDR1 and CDR2 from the germline V gene are KGHSH and LQKENI. This CDR3 has 15 residues. CDR3 residues: CASSPPSGVLYEQYF. The CDR3 nucleotides are TGTGCCAGCTCACCCCCCTCCGGGGTCCTATACGAGCAGTACTTC.

J is TRBJ1-4 and V is TRBV2; TRBD1 agrees at 8 bases. This CDR3 is 15 amino acids long. The germline gives CDR1 SNHLY, CDR2 FYNNEI. V lost 7 bases and J lost 7; bases outside the gene matches: 11. CDR3 sequence (DNA): TGTGCCAGCATGCAGGGGGCCCTAGCCGGTGAAAAACTGTTTTTT. This encodes CASMQGALAGEKLFF.

The chain joins TRBV9 to TRBJ1-4, with TRBD1 matching over 10 bases. J lost 7 bases, V lost 3 bases, and 3 bases had no gene match. The CDR3 runs 14 residues. Germline V CDR1 and CDR2: SGDLS, YYNGEE. The CDR3 nucleotides are TGTGCCAGCAGCGCCCGGGACAGGGGTGAAAAACTGTTTTTT. As protein: CASSARDRGEKLFF. The full variable domain, completed using reference TRBV9 and TRBJ1-4, is DSGVTQTPKHLITATGQRVTLRCSPRSGDLSVYWYQQSLDQGLQFLIQYYNGEERAKGNILERFSAQQFPDLHSELNLSSLELGDSALYFCASSARDRGEKLFFGSGTQLSVL.

The CDR3 is CASQKGQGTYEAFF. CDR3 nucleotides: TGTGCCAGTCAGAAGGGACAGGGTACCTATGAAGCTTTCTTT. The rearrangement links TRBV19 to TRBJ1-1; 9 nucleotides match TRBD1. This CDR3 spans 14 amino acids. Germline assignment: CDR1 LNHDA and CDR2 SQIVND (reference sequence). Germline trimming cut 8 bases from V and 7 bases from J; bases unmatched to any gene: 11.

The V and J genes are TRBV18 and TRBJ1-5, with D perhaps TRBD1 (6 bases). V was pared by 3 bases and J by 7 bases, with 10 bases between. Germline loops: CDR1 KGHSH, CDR2 LQKENI. CDR3 length: 13 residues. The CDR3 spells CASSPNREQPQHF. Written as DNA, the CDR3 is TGTGCCAGCTCACCCAACAGGGAACAGCCCCAGCATTTT.

The CDR3 DNA reads as TGTGCCAGCAGTGAGGGAAGGGGGAGGTACGAGCAGTACTTC. Protein sequence: CASSEGRGRYEQYF. This chain uses TRBV2 with TRBJ2-7; D tentatively reads TRBD1 or TRBD2 (6 bases each). The V gene lost 3 bases and the J gene lost 4 bases, with 13 bases spanning the gap. Germline assignment: CDR1 SNHLY and CDR2 FYNNEI. CDR3 length equals 14 residues. Variable domain in full (rest from reference TRBV2 and TRBJ2-7): EPEVTQTPSHQVTQMGQEVILRCVPISNHLYFYWYRQILGQKVEFLVSFYNNEISEKSEIFDDQFSVERPDGSNFTLKIRSTKLEDSAMYFCASSEGRGRYEQYFGPGTRLTVT.

The genes are TRBV4-2 and TRBJ2-7; D is uncertain. The CDR3 is made up of 14 amino acids. Germline loops: CDR1 LGHNA, CDR2 YNFKEQ. V lost 1 base to trimming and J lost 6 bases, with 13 bases between them. CDR3 sequence reads: CASSQGLGPGEQYF. The CDR3 DNA sequence: TGTGCCAGCAGCCAAGGGTTAGGGCCTGGCGAGCAGTACTTC.

This chain connects TRBV5-1 to TRBJ1-2; D is uncertain. V was pared by 0 bases and J by 2 bases, with 8 bases between. The CDR3 length is 14 residues. The V gene's germline CDR1 is SGHRS and CDR2 YFSETQ. The CDR3 coding sequence is TGCGCCAGCAGCTTGGCGGTAGGGAACTATGGCTACACCTTC. Translating it yields CASSLAVGNYGYTF. Full variable domain (missing parts from reference TRBV5-1 and TRBJ1-2): KAGVTQTPRYLIKTRGQQVTLSCSPISGHRSVSWYQQTPGQGLQFLFEYFSETQRNKGNFPGRFSGRQFSNSRSEMNVSTLELGDSALYLCASSLAVGNYGYTFGSGTRLTVV.

This chain links TRBV4-1 with TRBJ1-2; a possible D gene is TRBD1 (5 bases). The V end was cut by 2 bases, the J end by 7 bases, with 11 bases between. Germline CDR1 and CDR2: MGHRA and YSYEKL. The CDR3 extends over 13 amino acids. Written as DNA, the CDR3 is TGCGCCAGCAGCCAAACAGGCTCTCCTGGCTACACCTTC. Translation: CASSQTGSPGYTF.

This chain connects TRBV6-6 to TRBJ1-2, with TRBD1 matching 9 bases. Germline values: CDR1 MNHNY, CDR2 SVGAGI (reference sequence). J lost 1 base, V lost 8 bases, and 8 bases had no gene match. CDR3 length equals 15 residues. The CDR3, as DNA: TGTGCCAGCGGCGAGCTGGACAGGGGTAACTATGGCTACACCTTC. This codes for CASGELDRGNYGYTF.

V usage is TRBV29-1 and J usage is TRBJ2-5; D possibly uses TRBD1 or TRBD2 (6 bases each). Deletions cut 3 bases from V and 7 bases from J, with 15 bases between. The CDR3 is 13 amino acids. Germline V gives CDR1 SQVTM, CDR2 ANQGSEA. The CDR3 coding sequence is TGCAGCGTTGATCGGGGGCCATTTGGGACCCAGTACTTC. Amino acid sequence: CSVDRGPFGTQYF. The variable domain in full, with the rest retrieved from reference TRBV29-1 and TRBJ2-5, is SAVISQKPSRDICQRGTSLTIQCQVDSQVTMMFWYRQQPGQSLTLIATANQGSEATYESGFVIDKFPISRPNLTFSTLTVSNMSPEDSSIYLCSVDRGPFGTQYFGPGTRLLVL.

This clone has just a few counts. V is TRBV6-5 and J is TRBJ2-7; D is ambiguous. The CDR3 loop spans 14 amino acids. Trimming left V 5 bases short and J 2 bases short, with 13 bases between. Germline-derived CDR1 and CDR2 are MNHEY and SVGAGI. The DNA for the CDR3 is TGTGCCAGCAGTCGGACCGCTTTAACCTACGAGCAGTACTTC. This codes for CASSRTALTYEQYF.